The T cell receptor beta chain described here comes from a study of identical twins. This CDR3 comprises 14 residues. The trim removed 6 bases at V and 8 bases at J, leaving 11 bases unmatched. Germline V CDR1 and CDR2: SGHDT, YYEEEE. This clonotype came up a few times. TCRdb re-called the 5' RACE reads through MiXCR, storing one row per CDR3 protein. The sample lists over 600,000 distinct CDR3 sequences, over 20% occurring once. Separately, the same data were catalogued under a study of T cells expressing NK-cell markers. Per that paper: A few donors showed these clonotypes also leading the CD3+CD56-NKG2C+ fraction.

This receptor was taken from a woman aged 18-35 years in good health. Sequenced sample: PBMCs. The chain joins TRBV5-6 to TRBJ2-1; TRBD2 matches at 7 bases. The CDR3: CASIRLARRDEQFF. The DNA for the CDR3 is TGTGCCAGCATTAGACTAGCCAGGAGAGATGAGCAGTTCTTC.